This TCR beta chain was captured in a study of shared clonotypes between healthy human individuals (TCRdb year 2020). General notes on the study: Two women and a few men aged 18 to 49 years were included in the cohort. To estimate repertoire size and how much clonotypes are shared between individuals, the study performed deep sequencing of blood TCR repertoires from about five healthy adults. Libraries were prepared and TCR repertoires were sequenced by different laboratories using diverse techniques, in order to increase sequencing depth and limit assay-specific biases. Per donor, leukapheresis produced somewhere between about 0.94 and 9 billion PBMCs. Results and caveats for the whole study, not just this receptor: Because the study included only a small number of donors, the genetic and exposure-history diversity represented was limited. Sampling was limited to blood, and TCR repertoires in tissue likely differ from TCR repertoires in blood. Based on pairwise subsampling, the degree of clonotype sharing among donors was expected to be affected by sequencing depth.

A remark on this clone: Its antigen is unknown. No much larger clonotype is one base removed from it; base qualities were not supplied. The sample holds other DNA sequences that translate to the same CDR3.

TCR CDR3 regions were amplified from genomic DNA by multiplex PCR using the deep immunoSEQ assay. Extracted genomic DNA from each cell subset was spread evenly across all wells of several immunoSEQ 96-well plates, with each plate serving as a replicate. For unsorted PBMC, roughly 330 ng of genomic DNA, equivalent to about 32,000 T cell genomes, went into each replicate PCR. Unsorted PBMC genomic DNA was sequenced across ten immunoSEQ deep assay plates. Purified libraries were measured with a Qubit 3.0 fluorometer, size-checked on a Bioanalyzer 2100, and measured again with the KAPA Library Quantification kit. Every immunoSEQ 96-well plate was sequenced on a separate single-read 150-cycle Illumina NextSeq 550 flow cell. The authors' pipeline ran thus. The immunoSEQ output contained only junctional sequences without quality scores, so filtering could not match that applied to full-length reads. Sequences were annotated with PyIR, a Python wrapper for IgBLAST v1.9, using IMGT germline references to assign V/J genes and CDR3. Reads with weak V/J assignments (E-value above 1e-6), missing CDR3, stop codons, out-of-frame junctions, or ambiguous translated residues were removed. V3J clonotypes were defined as sequences sharing an identical inferred V gene, J gene, and CDR3 amino acid sequence. Percentage overlap between repertoires was computed as shared unique clonotypes divided by the size of the smaller repertoire. Repertoire richness was assessed with RTK rarefaction, the Chao1 estimator, and Recon v2.1 estimates of unobserved clonotypes. Not all clones reach the TCRdb copy of this immuneACCESS table, which keeps in-frame sequences only. Checked studies attribute under half of the gap to unresolved V genes and leave the rest unexplained. That table gives V, J and clone size, and the DNA gave D and trimming. The sample table contains about 560,000 clones; only one count was recorded for around three quarters of them. Approximately 12% of the sample is held by the ten biggest clonotypes.

Donors were healthy HIV-negative adults with no recently reported acute infections or vaccinations. All donors were Caucasian adults living in Nashville, Tennessee, USA. For unsorted samples, roughly 81 million PBMCs were counted and genomic DNA was extracted with the QIAamp DNA Blood Mini kit. Blood was collected by leukapheresis, and PBMCs were isolated by Ficoll-Histopaque density gradient centrifugation and then cryopreserved in liquid nitrogen vapor phase. The receptor's source is a woman in her thirties or forties in good health. Some clones in this sample may be carry-over from other donors' samples. Source material: PBMCs.

The CDR3 reads CASSPGLSYNEQFF. The DNA sequence is TGTGCCAGCAGCCCGGGACTCTCCTACAATGAGCAGTTCTTC. Recombination connected TRBV7-3 to TRBJ2-1, with TRBD2 perhaps the D gene, on 6 matching bases. The CDR3 contains 14 residues, cysteine and phenylalanine counted. The kept DNA is CDR3 alone, 42 bases in frame from the first base. V is pared back by 5 bases and J by 0 bases, with 8 bases lying between the germline termini. The germline V gene yields SGHTA for CDR1 and FQGTGA for CDR2.